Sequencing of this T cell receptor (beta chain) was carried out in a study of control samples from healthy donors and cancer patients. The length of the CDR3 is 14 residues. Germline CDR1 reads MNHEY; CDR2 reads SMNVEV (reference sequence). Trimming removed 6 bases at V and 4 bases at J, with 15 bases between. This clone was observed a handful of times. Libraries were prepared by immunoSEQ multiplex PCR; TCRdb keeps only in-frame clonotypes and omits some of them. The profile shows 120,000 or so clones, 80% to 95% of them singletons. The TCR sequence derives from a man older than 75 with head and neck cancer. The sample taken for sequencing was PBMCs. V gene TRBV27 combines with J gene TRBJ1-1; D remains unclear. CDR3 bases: TGTGCCAGCAGACGGACCCTGGACGGCACTGAAGCTTTCTTT. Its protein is CASRRTLDGTEAFF.